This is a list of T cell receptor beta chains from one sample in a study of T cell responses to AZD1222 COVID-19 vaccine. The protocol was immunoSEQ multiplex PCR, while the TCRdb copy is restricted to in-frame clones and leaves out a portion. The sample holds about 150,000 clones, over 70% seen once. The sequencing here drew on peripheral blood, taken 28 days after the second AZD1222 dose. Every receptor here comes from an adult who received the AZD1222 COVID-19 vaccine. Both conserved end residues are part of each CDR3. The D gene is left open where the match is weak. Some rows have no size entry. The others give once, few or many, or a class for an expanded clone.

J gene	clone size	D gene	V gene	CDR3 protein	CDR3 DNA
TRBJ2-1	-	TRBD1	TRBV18	CASSPTGQGLRNEQFF	TGTGCCAGCTCACCGACAGGGCAGGGCCTGAGGAATGAGCAGTTCTTC
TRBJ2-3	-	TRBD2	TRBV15	CATSREYGRLAGGADTQYF	TGTGCCACCAGCAGAGAGTACGGTCGACTAGCGGGAGGAGCAGATACGCAGTATTTT
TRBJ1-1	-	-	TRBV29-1	CSAMNTEAFF	TGCAGCGCAATGAACACTGAAGCTTTCTTT
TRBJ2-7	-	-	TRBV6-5	CASSYSFRDTYEQYF	TGTGCCAGCAGTTATTCCTTCCGGGATACCTACGAGCAGTACTTC
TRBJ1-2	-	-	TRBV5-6	CASSLDRAYGYTF	TGTGCCAGCAGCTTGGACAGGGCCTATGGCTACACCTTC
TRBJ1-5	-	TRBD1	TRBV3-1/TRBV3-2	CASSLTGYQPQHF	TGTGCCAGCAGCCTGACAGGGTATCAGCCCCAGCATTTT
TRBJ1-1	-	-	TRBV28	CASSFTQGPRAEAFF	TGTGCCAGCAGTTTCACGCAGGGGCCGAGGGCTGAAGCTTTCTTT
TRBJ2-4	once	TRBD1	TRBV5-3	CARSSDRGKPKSLAGAKNIQYF	TGTGCCAGAAGCTCGGACAGGGGGAAGCCGAAATCCTTAGCGGGAGCCAAAAACATTCAGTACTTC
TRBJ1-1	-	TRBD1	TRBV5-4	CASSHRGGVAEAFF	TGTGCCAGCAGCCACAGGGGGGGAGTGGCTGAAGCTTTCTTT
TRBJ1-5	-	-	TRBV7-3	CASSPPGKKLYQPQHF	TGTGCCAGCAGCCCCCCGGGGAAGAAATTGTATCAGCCCCAGCATTTT
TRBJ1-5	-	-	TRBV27	CASSEYSNQPQHF	TGTGCCAGCAGTGAATATAGCAATCAGCCCCAGCATTTT
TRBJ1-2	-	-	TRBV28	CASSSKWGYTF	TGTGCCAGCAGTTCAAAGTGGGGCTACACCTTC
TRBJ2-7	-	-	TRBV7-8	CASSLSQGGAYEQYF	TGTGCCAGCAGCTTAAGCCAGGGGGGGGCCTACGAGCAGTACTTC
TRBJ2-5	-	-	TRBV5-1	CASSLQGQETQYF	TGCGCCAGCAGCTTACAGGGACAAGAGACCCAGTACTTC
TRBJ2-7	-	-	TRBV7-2	CASSLAGKTQYF	TGTGCCAGCAGCTTAGCGGGTAAGACGCAGTACTTC
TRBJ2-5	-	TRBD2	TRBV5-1	CASSRSTSGLGETQYF	TGCGCCAGCAGTCGATCGACTAGCGGGCTTGGAGAGACCCAGTACTTC
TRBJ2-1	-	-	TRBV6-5	CASIQSQYNEQFF	TGTGCCAGCATTCAAAGCCAGTACAATGAGCAGTTCTTC
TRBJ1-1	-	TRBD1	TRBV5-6	CASSFTGDTEAFF	TGTGCCAGCAGCTTTACAGGGGACACTGAAGCTTTCTTT
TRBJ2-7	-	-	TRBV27	CASSFRRGLIEQYF	TGTGCCAGCAGTTTTCGGCGGGGGCTTATCGAGCAGTACTTC
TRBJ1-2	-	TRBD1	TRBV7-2	CASSTRGQGNGYTF	TGTGCCAGCAGCACCCGAGGACAGGGGAATGGCTACACCTTC
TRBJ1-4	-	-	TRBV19	CASRVTTNEKLFF	TGTGCCAGTCGAGTCACAACTAATGAAAAACTGTTTTTT
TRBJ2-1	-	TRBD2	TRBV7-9	CASSRPGGQGWDEQFF	TGTGCCAGCAGCCGCCCGGGGGGGCAGGGTTGGGATGAGCAGTTCTTC
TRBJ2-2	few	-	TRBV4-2	CASSHSSPGELFF	TGTGCCAGCAGCCACAGCTCCCCCGGGGAGCTGTTTTTT
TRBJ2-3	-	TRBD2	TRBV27	CASSARASGRDTDTQYF	TGTGCCAGCAGTGCAAGGGCTAGCGGGAGGGACACAGATACGCAGTATTTT
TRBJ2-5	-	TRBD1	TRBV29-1	CSVEVGGTGIQETQYF	TGCAGCGTTGAAGTGGGTGGGACAGGGATACAAGAGACCCAGTACTTC
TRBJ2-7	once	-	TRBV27	CASSLYGLPAYEQYF	TGTGCCAGCAGTTTATACGGACTACCCGCCTACGAGCAGTACTTC
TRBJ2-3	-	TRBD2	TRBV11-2	CASSPGLAGGPGDTQYF	TGTGCCAGCAGCCCGGGACTAGCGGGAGGGCCGGGAGATACGCAGTATTTT
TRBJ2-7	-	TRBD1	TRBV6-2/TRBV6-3	CASSVPGTGAYEQYF	TGTGCCAGCAGTGTCCCCGGGACAGGAGCCTACGAGCAGTACTTC
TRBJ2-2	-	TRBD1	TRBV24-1	CATRGTGGKAGELFF	TGTGCCACCAGGGGGACAGGGGGTAAAGCCGGGGAGCTGTTTTTT
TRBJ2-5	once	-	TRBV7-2	CASSLVWAGRETQYF	TGTGCCAGCAGCTTAGTGTGGGCAGGGCGAGAGACCCAGTACTTC
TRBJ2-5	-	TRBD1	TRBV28	CASSLLTGNLETQYF	TGTGCCAGCAGTCTATTGACAGGGAATCTGGAGACCCAGTACTTC
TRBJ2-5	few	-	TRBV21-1	CASSQQGGETQYF	TGTGCCAGCAGCCAACAGGGTGGAGAGACCCAGTACTTC
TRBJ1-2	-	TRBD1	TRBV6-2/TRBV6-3	CASSSTDRGDGYTF	TGTGCCAGCAGTTCGACGGACAGGGGAGATGGCTACACCTTC
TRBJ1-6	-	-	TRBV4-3	CASSQVGGGSYNSPLHF	TGCGCCAGCAGCCAAGTCGGGGGTGGGTCCTATAATTCACCCCTCCACTTT
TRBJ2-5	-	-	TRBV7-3	CASSSTGGQTQYF	TGTGCCAGCAGCTCGACAGGAGGGCAGACCCAGTACTTC
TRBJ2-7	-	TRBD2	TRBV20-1	CSASGGLAGKIYEQYF	TGCAGTGCTAGTGGGGGACTAGCGGGAAAAATCTACGAGCAGTACTTC
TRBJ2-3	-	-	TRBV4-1	CASSQRYRDSLQTDTQYF	TGCGCCAGCAGCCAACGATACCGGGACTCCCTTCAAACAGATACGCAGTATTTT
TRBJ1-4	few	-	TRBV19	CASRGKGKLFF	TGTGCCAGTAGGGGAAAGGGAAAACTGTTTTTT
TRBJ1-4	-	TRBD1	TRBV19	CASSPGGWKEKLFF	TGTGCCAGTAGCCCAGGGGGGTGGAAAGAAAAACTGTTTTTT
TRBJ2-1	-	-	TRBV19	CASSIPGTYNEQFF	TGTGCCAGTAGTATCCCAGGGACCTACAATGAGCAGTTCTTC
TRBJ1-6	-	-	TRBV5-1	CASSYAGPKGDSPLHF	TGCGCCAGCAGCTACGCTGGTCCCAAGGGTGATTCACCCCTCCACTTT